The 15 T cell receptor beta chains below all came from one sample that was sequenced in a study of shared clonotypes between healthy human individuals. Measured with immunoSEQ multiplex PCR; TCRdb has only the in-frame clones, and not every one. Found here are about 1.1 million clones, about 84% of them singletons; the top ten hold approximately 0.5%. Sequenced sample: memory CD4+ T cells from PBMCs. The subset was: CD45RA-negative fraction. These receptors were obtained from a man in his late teens or twenties in good health. Some clones in this sample may be carry-over from other donors' samples.

The gene calls are TRBV4-2 and TRBJ2-1, with D hard to call. CDR3 length equals 17 residues. Trimming took 0 bases from V and 0 from J, leaving 12 bases between them. In germline, CDR1 is LGHNA, CDR2 YNFKEQ. CDR3 sequence: CASSQEPVGSSYNEQFF. DNA for the CDR3: TGTGCCAGCAGCCAAGAGCCCGTGGGAAGCTCCTACAATGAGCAGTTCTTC.

The chain carries TRBV30 and TRBJ2-3, with 10 bases that match TRBD1. Germline loops: CDR1 GTSNPN, CDR2 SVGIG (reference sequence). J lost 4 bases, V lost 4 bases, and 5 bases had no gene match. The CDR3 extends over 14 amino acids. CDR3 nucleotides: TGTGCCTGGACTAGACAGGGGGCATCAGATACGCAGTATTTT. Protein product: CAWTRQGASDTQYF. The full variable domain, with the rest looked up from reference TRBV30 and TRBJ2-3, is SQTIHQWPATLVQPVGSPLSLECTVEGTSNPNLYWYRQAAGRGLQLLFYSVGIGQISSEVPQNLSASRPQDRQFILSSKKLLLSDSGFYLCAWTRQGASDTQYFGPGTRLTVL.

The chain is built from TRBV10-1 and TRBJ1-1, with 10 bases fitting TRBD1. The V segment lost 6 bases and the J segment 3 bases; nucleotides outside the gene matches: 28. This CDR3 is built from 22 residues. CDR1 and CDR2 (germline): WNHNN, SYGVQD (reference sequence). The CDR3 region has the DNA TGCGCCAGCAGGGGCGGGGCGCTGGGACAGGGGATTCCCCAGAACAGGTACACTGAAGCTTTCTTT. This gives the protein CASRGGALGQGIPQNRYTEAFF.

The genes are TRBV6-1 and TRBJ2-3; D remains ambiguous. The CDR3 consists of 13 residues. Germline lookup yields CDR1 MNHNS and CDR2 SASEGT. V gave up 7 bases and J gave up 4 bases, with 12 bases separating them. The CDR3 sequence is CASTLENPDTQYF. In DNA, the CDR3 is TGTGCCAGCACGCTAGAGAACCCAGATACGCAGTATTTT.

This chain joins TRBV30 and TRBJ2-5; 8 bases are a match to TRBD1. Germline assignment: CDR1 GTSNPN and CDR2 SVGIG (reference sequence). J was trimmed by 7 bases and V by 2 bases; bases with no gene match: 9. The CDR3 extends over 14 amino acids. DNA for the CDR3: TGTGCCTGGAGTACACGGACCGGACAGGGGACCCAGTACTTC. It encodes CAWSTRTGQGTQYF.

The CDR3 DNA sequence: TGTGCCAGTAAGGAACTAAACACTGAAGCTTTCTTT. Translated, it gives CASKELNTEAFF. The chain combines TRBV19 with TRBJ1-1; D uncertain. This CDR3 contains 12 residues. Germline V gene sequence: CDR1 LNHDA, CDR2 SQIVND (reference sequence). V dropped 7 bases and J dropped 2 bases, with 8 bases sitting between them.

The V call is TRBV5-8, the J call TRBJ1-4; 8 positions match TRBD1. The CDR3 extends over 14 amino acids. Germline V lookup: CDR1 SGHTS, CDR2 YDEGEE. V was clipped by 3 bases and J by 3 bases; unmatched bases: 1. The CDR3 protein is CASSYRGANEKLFF. The CDR3 DNA reads as TGTGCCAGCAGCTACAGGGGGGCTAATGAAAAACTGTTTTTT.

V usage is TRBV28 and J usage is TRBJ2-7, with a tentative D call TRBD2 (5 bases). Germline loops: CDR1 MDHEN, CDR2 SYDVKM. The V gene lost 6 bases and the J gene lost 0 bases, with 12 bases spanning the gap. The CDR3 is made up of 14 amino acids. This CDR3 reads CASRYRDTSYEQYF. The DNA of the CDR3 is TGTGCCAGCAGGTACCGGGATACCTCCTACGAGCAGTACTTC.

In its sample, this clone was seen a few times. This chain joins TRBV5-1 and TRBJ2-3; 8 nucleotides align to TRBD1. The CDR3 runs to 15 residues. The germline CDR1 and CDR2 sequences are SGHRS and YFSETQ. V trimming: 0 bases; J trimming: 4 bases; junction bases outside the gene matches: 4. CDR3 sequence (DNA): TGCGCCAGCAGCTTGGGACAGGGGATCCCAGATACGCAGTATTTT. It translates to CASSLGQGIPDTQYF.

A word on this clone: Other nucleotide sequences in the sample specify the same CDR3. The chain carries TRBV2 and TRBJ1-5; a weak D match, TRBD1 (5 bases). This CDR3 is built from 14 residues. V was cut by 5 bases and J by 0 bases, with 8 bases left in between. Germline CDR1 is SNHLY and CDR2 is FYNNEI. The CDR3, as DNA: TGTGCCAGCAGTTATCAGGGTAGCAATCAGCCCCAGCATTTT. Translating it yields CASSYQGSNQPQHF.

J is TRBJ2-3 and V is TRBV18, with D perhaps TRBD1 (5 bases). The V gene lost 2 bases and the J gene lost 4 bases, with 13 bases spanning the gap. The germline V gene has CDR1 KGHSH and CDR2 LQKENI. The CDR3 length is 15 residues. CDR3 sequence (DNA): TGTGCCAGCTCACCAGGGTCAGGGCTTGCAGATACGCAGTATTTT. Translation: CASSPGSGLADTQYF. The variable domain in full, completed from reference TRBV18 and TRBJ2-3, reads NAGVMQNPRHLVRRRGQEARLRCSPMKGHSHVYWYRQLPEEGLKFMVYLQKENIIDESGMPKERFSAEFPKEGPSILRIQQVVRGDSAAYFCASSPGSGLADTQYFGPGTRLTVL.

V is TRBV7-6 and J is TRBJ1-3; no firm D call. Per germline, CDR1 SGHVS and CDR2 FNYEAQ. V was cut by 1 base and J by 0 bases, with 4 bases left in between. The CDR3 has 14 amino acids. CDR3 sequence: CASSLGGSGNTIYF. In DNA form, the CDR3 reads TGTGCCAGCAGCTTAGGGGGCTCTGGAAACACCATATATTTT.

The rearrangement uses TRBV19 and TRBJ1-2, with D tentatively TRBD1 (5 bases). The CDR3 contains 17 residues. Germline V gives CDR1 LNHDA, CDR2 SQIVND (reference sequence). V was shortened by 5 bases and J by 3 bases, with 22 bases between the two germline ends. CDR3 sequence: CASSASGTQPIDYGYTF. The CDR3 region has the DNA TGTGCCAGTAGTGCCTCCGGGACCCAACCAATCGACTATGGCTACACCTTC.

The chain combines TRBV4-1 with TRBJ2-7; 10 nucleotides line up with TRBD2. The V and J ends lost 0 bases and 9 bases, in that order; junction bases with no gene match: 11. CDR3 length equals 16 residues. Germline CDR1 is MGHRA and CDR2 is YSYEKL. The chain's CDR3 is CASSQDVVTSGLGQYF. The CDR3 DNA reads as TGCGCCAGCAGCCAAGACGTAGTGACTAGCGGGTTGGGGCAGTACTTC.

The chain has TRBV5-1 and TRBJ2-2; 8 positions agree with TRBD1. With 7 bases clipped from V and 5 bases from J, the junction kept 7 bases outside the gene matches. The V gene's germline CDR1 is SGHRS and CDR2 YFSETQ. This CDR3 comprises 14 residues. The CDR3 region is CASGGQGMTGELFF. The CDR3, as DNA: TGCGCCAGCGGAGGACAGGGTATGACCGGGGAGCTGTTTTTT.